The sequence of this T cell receptor beta chain was determined in a study of T cell repertoires in cytomegalovirus infection. The germline V gene encodes CDR1 SQVTM and CDR2 ANQGSEA. This CDR3 has 14 amino acids. V dropped 6 bases and J dropped 7; count of bases not matched to a gene: 9. This clonotype was recorded a few times. What it binds is unknown. TCRdb ran MiXCR on the reads and lists one entry per CDR3 protein. This table holds around 900,000 distinct CDR3 sequences, around 29% found once. The sequenced sample was cultured CD8+ T cells from PBMCs, obtained from culture after CMV antigen stimulation. This receptor was identified in a human donor in good health (CMV status not recorded). Some clones in this sample may be carry-over from other donors' samples. The J gene is TRBJ2-2, the V gene TRBV29-1; 9 bases line up with TRBD1. The CDR3 DNA follows: TGCAGCGTCCCCGGGACAGGGCACGTCGGGGAGCTGTTTTTT. This codes for CSVPGTGHVGELFF.